This TCR beta chain was documented in a study of Ad26.COV2.S vaccination and SARS-CoV-2 variants. Turning to the study itself: Administration of Ad26.COV2.S was intramuscular, either once or twice 56 days apart.

Treatment meaning: around 19 received Ad26.COV2.S at low or high dose, single or two shots; five or six received placebo; per-sample allocation not given. Following the first vaccine or placebo injection, samples were taken on day 63. Assay: immunoSEQ multiplex PCR; the TCRdb copy retains only in-frame clones and omits some. The repertoire has some 520,000 clones, 87% of them found once; the top ten carry roughly 13%. About this clone: Its cognate antigen is unknown. Other nucleotide sequences from this sample produce the same CDR3.

Study-level findings and limits: Following vaccination, spike-specific CD8+ and CD4+ T cell responses reportedly exhibited substantial breadth. It was found that vaccine and placebo recipients had similar non-spike TCR breadth.

V gave up 4 bases and J gave up 5 bases; unmatched junction bases: 10. This CDR3 is 16 amino acids long. Germline CDR1 reads KGHDR; CDR2 reads SFDVKD. The V and J genes are TRBV24-1 and TRBJ2-3, with TRBD1 matching 8 bases. The sequence derives from a person aged 18-60 years who received the Ad26.COV2.S COVID-19 vaccine or a placebo. The source was peripheral blood, collected in a trial of Ad26.COV2.S vaccine versus placebo. In DNA form, the CDR3 reads TGTGCCACCAGTGACCCCGGACAGGGAAAGGGAGATACGCAGTATTTT. Its translation is CATSDPGQGKGDTQYF.